These T cell receptor beta chains were read from a single sample in a study of shared clonotypes between healthy human individuals. Profiling relied on immunoSEQ multiplex PCR, and the TCRdb table lists in-frame clones only, not all of them. The sample lists 550,000 to 750,000 clones, roughly 94% occurring once. The specimen sequenced was naive CD8+ T cells sorted from blood. The receptors derive from a man aged 30 to 39 in good health. Both conserved end residues are part of each CDR3. D genes are given only for firm matches. Clone size, where shown, is once, few, many, or a class for clones that have expanded.

j_call d_call v_call clone_size cdr3_aa cdr3_nt
TRBJ2-1 . TRBV27 . CASSPTPYRVEQFF TGTGCCAGCAGTCCCACACCCTACAGGGTTGAGCAGTTCTTC
TRBJ2-2 . TRBV9 few CASSVLGSQIGELFF TGTGCCAGCAGCGTTCTCGGGTCCCAGATAGGGGAGCTGTTTTTT
TRBJ2-7 TRBD2 TRBV7-9 . CASSLGLVEQYF TGTGCCAGCAGCCTCGGACTAGTCGAGCAGTACTTC
TRBJ1-1 . TRBV7-9 . CASSFPNTEAFF TGTGCCAGCAGCTTCCCGAACACTGAAGCTTTCTTT
TRBJ2-5 . TRBV15 . CATSRDSVGETQYF TGTGCCACCAGCAGAGATTCGGTCGGGGAGACCCAGTACTTC
TRBJ2-1 . TRBV27 once CASSYSGHNEQFF TGTGCCAGCAGTTACAGCGGACACAATGAGCAGTTCTTC
TRBJ2-7 . TRBV11-2 . CASSPGRDPYEQYF TGTGCCAGCAGCCCCGGGCGGGACCCCTACGAGCAGTACTTC
TRBJ2-5 . TRBV7-9 . CASSLVLGWETQYF TGTGCCAGCAGCTTAGTGCTGGGATGGGAGACCCAGTACTTC
TRBJ2-3 . TRBV28 . CASSLHYTQYF TGTGCCAGCAGTTTACATTATACGCAGTATTTT
TRBJ2-2 . TRBV5-5 . CASSLGREGWELFF TGTGCCAGCAGCTTAGGCAGGGAAGGATGGGAGCTGTTTTTT
TRBJ2-1 TRBD2 TRBV4-2 few CASSQGLAGSYNEQFF TGTGCCAGCAGCCAAGGACTAGCGGGCTCCTACAATGAGCAGTTCTTC
TRBJ2-3 . TRBV28 . CASSWDLPSTDTQYF TGTGCCAGCAGTTGGGACCTACCCAGCACAGATACGCAGTATTTT
TRBJ2-3 . TRBV5-4 . CASSLEKTLTGDTQYF TGTGCCAGCAGCCTTGAGAAGACCCTAACGGGAGATACGCAGTATTTT
TRBJ2-1 . TRBV11-2 . CASSLEFYNEQFF TGTGCCAGCAGCTTGGAATTCTACAATGAGCAGTTCTTC
TRBJ2-3 . TRBV7-9 . CASSSDTQYF TGTGCCAGCAGTAGTGATACGCAGTATTTT
TRBJ2-7 . TRBV4-3 . CASSQVFPGQAVSYEQYF TGCGCCAGCAGCCAAGTGTTCCCTGGGCAAGCTGTCTCCTACGAGCAGTACTTC
TRBJ2-2 . TRBV7-9 few CASSLVGDVGGELFF TGTGCCAGCAGCTTAGTGGGGGACGTCGGCGGGGAGCTGTTTTTT
TRBJ2-5 . TRBV7-9 . CASSLYGLQETQYF TGTGCCAGCAGCCTATACGGACTCCAAGAGACCCAGTACTTC
TRBJ2-1 TRBD2 TRBV5-1 . CASSLALAGELDEQFF TGCGCCAGCAGCTTGGCCTTAGCGGGAGAGTTAGATGAGCAGTTCTTC
TRBJ1-2 . TRBV27 . CASSWGGGRYGYTF TGTGCCAGCAGTTGGGGGGGTGGGCGTTATGGCTACACCTTC
TRBJ2-7 . TRBV28 once CASSLDLFTYEQYF TGTGCCAGCAGTTTAGACCTATTCACCTACGAGCAGTACTTC
TRBJ2-1 . TRBV28 . CATTPRTGRYNEQFF TGTGCCACCACCCCCCGGACTGGAAGATACAATGAGCAGTTCTTC
TRBJ2-2 . TRBV6-5 once CASSYRGFTGELFF TGTGCCAGCAGTTACCGGGGCTTCACCGGGGAGCTGTTTTTT
TRBJ1-2 TRBD1 TRBV27 . CASSFRGENYGYTF TGTGCCAGCAGTTTCAGGGGGGAGAACTATGGCTACACCTTC
TRBJ2-3 . TRBV6-1 . CASWGVLTWTDTQYF TGTGCCAGCTGGGGGGTCTTGACGTGGACAGATACGCAGTATTTT
TRBJ1-1 . TRBV11-2 . CASRIHRPYRRAFF TGTGCCAGCAGGATACACAGACCCTATAGGAGAGCTTTCTTT
TRBJ2-2 . TRBV7-9 . CASGMKRTGELFF TGTGCCAGCGGAATGAAGAGAACCGGGGAGCTGTTTTTT
TRBJ2-3 . TRBV14 . CASSPGARSTDTQYF TGTGCCAGCAGCCCTGGAGCAAGGAGCACAGATACGCAGTATTTT
TRBJ2-7 . TRBV7-8 . CASSSMGRSMRVEQYF TGTGCCAGCAGCTCCATGGGGCGGAGCATGAGGGTTGAGCAGTACTTC
TRBJ2-5 . TRBV7-8 . CASSLPDGGVETQYF TGTGCCAGCAGCTTACCAGACGGGGGTGTGGAGACCCAGTACTTC
TRBJ1-4 . TRBV7-9 . CASSLNLDTGGEKLFF TGTGCCAGCAGCTTAAATTTGGACACTGGAGGGGAAAAACTGTTTTTT
TRBJ2-1 . TRBV27 once CASVDTFYNEQFF TGTGCCAGCGTTGACACCTTCTACAATGAGCAGTTCTTC
TRBJ2-3 TRBD1 TRBV28 . CASSLSPGTESTDTQYF TGTGCCAGCAGTTTATCCCCCGGGACAGAAAGCACAGATACGCAGTATTTT
TRBJ1-1 . TRBV5-6 . CASSPSPGVEAFF TGTGCCAGCAGCCCCTCACCAGGGGTAGAAGCTTTCTTT
TRBJ2-3 . TRBV5-8 . CASSPGTMGTDTQYF TGTGCCAGCAGCCCAGGGACGATGGGTACAGATACGCAGTATTTT
TRBJ2-7 . TRBV2 . CASSDGGSYEQYF TGTGCCAGCAGTGACGGCGGATCCTACGAGCAGTACTTC
TRBJ2-5 TRBD1 TRBV7-9 . CASSRQGAQETQYF TGTGCCAGCAGTCGACAGGGGGCACAAGAGACCCAGTACTTC
TRBJ2-7 . TRBV7-9 . CASSFRGTTYEQYF TGTGCCAGCAGCTTCAGAGGGACCACCTACGAGCAGTACTTC
TRBJ2-7 . TRBV27 few CASMGAYEQYF TGTGCCAGCATGGGGGCCTACGAGCAGTACTTC
TRBJ2-7 TRBD1 TRBV2 . CAIPGTGGSYEQYF TGTGCCATCCCCGGGACAGGGGGTTCCTACGAGCAGTACTTC
TRBJ1-2 . TRBV4-1 once CASSQGPGPNYGYTF TGCGCCAGCAGCCAAGGCCCGGGGCCAAACTATGGCTACACCTTC
TRBJ1-5 . TRBV29-1 . CSVEERSNQPQHF TGCAGCGTTGAAGAACGCAGCAATCAGCCCCAGCATTTT